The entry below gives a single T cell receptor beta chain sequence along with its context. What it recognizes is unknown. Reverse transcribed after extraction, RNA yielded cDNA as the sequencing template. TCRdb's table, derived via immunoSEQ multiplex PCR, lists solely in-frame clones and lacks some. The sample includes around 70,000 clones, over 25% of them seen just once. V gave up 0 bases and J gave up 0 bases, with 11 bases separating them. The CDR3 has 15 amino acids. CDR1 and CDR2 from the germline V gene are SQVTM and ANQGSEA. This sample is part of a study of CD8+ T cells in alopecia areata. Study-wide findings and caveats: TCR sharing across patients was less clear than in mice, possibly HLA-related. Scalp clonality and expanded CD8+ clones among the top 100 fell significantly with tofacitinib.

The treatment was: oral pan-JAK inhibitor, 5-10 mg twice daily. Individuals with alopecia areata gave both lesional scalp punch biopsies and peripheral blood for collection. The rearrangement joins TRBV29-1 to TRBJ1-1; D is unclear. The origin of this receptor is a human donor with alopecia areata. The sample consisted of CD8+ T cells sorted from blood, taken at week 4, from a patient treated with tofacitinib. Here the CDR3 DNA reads TGCAGCGTTGAAGATCACGGGGTGATGAACACTGAAGCTTTCTTT. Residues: CSVEDHGVMNTEAFF.